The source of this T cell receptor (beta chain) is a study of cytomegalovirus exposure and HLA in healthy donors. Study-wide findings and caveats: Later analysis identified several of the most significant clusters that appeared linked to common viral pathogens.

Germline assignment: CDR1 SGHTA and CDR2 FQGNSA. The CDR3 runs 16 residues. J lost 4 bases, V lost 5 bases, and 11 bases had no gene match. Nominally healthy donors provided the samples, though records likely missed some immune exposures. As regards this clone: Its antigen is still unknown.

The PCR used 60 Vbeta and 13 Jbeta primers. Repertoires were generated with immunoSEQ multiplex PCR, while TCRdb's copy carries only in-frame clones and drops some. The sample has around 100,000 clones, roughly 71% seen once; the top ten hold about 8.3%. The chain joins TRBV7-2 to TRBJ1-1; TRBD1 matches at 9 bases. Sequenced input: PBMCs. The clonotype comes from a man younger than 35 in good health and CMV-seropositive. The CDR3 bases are TGTGCCAGCAGCCCCCGGGGTCGGGACAGGGTCACTGAAGCTTTCTTT. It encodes CASSPRGRDRVTEAFF.